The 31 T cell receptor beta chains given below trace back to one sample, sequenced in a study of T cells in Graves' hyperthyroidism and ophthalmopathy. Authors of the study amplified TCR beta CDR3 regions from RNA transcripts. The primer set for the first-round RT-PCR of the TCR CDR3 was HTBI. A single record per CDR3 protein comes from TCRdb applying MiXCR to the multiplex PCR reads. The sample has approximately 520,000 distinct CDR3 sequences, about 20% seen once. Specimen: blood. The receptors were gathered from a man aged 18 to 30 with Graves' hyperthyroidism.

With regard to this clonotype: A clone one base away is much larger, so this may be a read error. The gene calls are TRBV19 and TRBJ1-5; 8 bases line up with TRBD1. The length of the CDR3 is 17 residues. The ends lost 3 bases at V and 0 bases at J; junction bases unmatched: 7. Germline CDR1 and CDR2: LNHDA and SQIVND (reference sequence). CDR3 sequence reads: CASSMTGASCSNQPQHF. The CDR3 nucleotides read TGTGCCAGTAGTATGACAGGGGCTAGTTGTAGCAATCAGCCCCAGCATTTT. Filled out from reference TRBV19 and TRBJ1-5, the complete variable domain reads DGGITQSPKYLFRKEGQNVTLSCEQNLNHDAMYWYRQDPGQGLRLIYYSQIVNDFQKGDIAEGYSVSREKKESFPLTVTSAQKNPTAFYLCASSMTGASCSNQPQHFGDGTRLSIL.

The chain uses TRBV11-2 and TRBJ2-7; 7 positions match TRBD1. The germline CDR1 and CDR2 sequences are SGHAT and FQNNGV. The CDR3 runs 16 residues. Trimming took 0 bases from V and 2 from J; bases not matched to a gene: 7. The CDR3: CASSLEGAGGAYEQYF. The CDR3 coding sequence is TGTGCCAGCAGCTTAGAGGGGGCAGGGGGAGCCTACGAGCAGTACTTC. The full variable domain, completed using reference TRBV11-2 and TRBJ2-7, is EAGVAQSPRYKIIEKRQSVAFWCNPISGHATLYWYQQILGQGPKLLIQFQNNGVVDDSQLPKDRFSAERLKGVDSTLKIQPAKLEDSAVYLCASSLEGAGGAYEQYFGPGTRLTVT.

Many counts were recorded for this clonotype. The CDR3 region has the DNA TGTGCCAGCACCTTTGGAACAGGGGCCTACGAGCAGTACTTC. Translation: CASTFGTGAYEQYF. The chain joins TRBV5-6 to TRBJ2-7; 7 bases fit TRBD1. Germline V gives CDR1 SGHDT, CDR2 YYEEEE. This CDR3 has 14 amino acids. V dropped 6 bases and J dropped 2; count of bases not matched to a gene: 8. Supplemented by reference TRBV5-6 and TRBJ2-7, the full variable domain reads DAGVTQSPTHLIKTRGQQVTLRCSPKSGHDTVSWYQQALGQGPQFIFQYYEEEERQRGNFPDRFSGHQFPNYSSELNVNALLLGDSALYLCASTFGTGAYEQYFGPGTRLTVT.

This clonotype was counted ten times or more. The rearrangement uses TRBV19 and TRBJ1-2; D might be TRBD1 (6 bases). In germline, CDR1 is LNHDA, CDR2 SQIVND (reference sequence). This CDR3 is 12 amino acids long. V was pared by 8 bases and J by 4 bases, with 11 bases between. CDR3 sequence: CASFGGSYGYTF. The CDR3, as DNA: TGTGCCAGTTTCGGGGGCAGCTATGGCTACACCTTC.

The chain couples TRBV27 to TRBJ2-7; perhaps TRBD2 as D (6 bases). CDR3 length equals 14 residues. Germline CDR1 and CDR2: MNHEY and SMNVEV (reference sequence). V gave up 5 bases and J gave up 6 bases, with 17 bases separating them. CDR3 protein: CASSALGGYGEQYF. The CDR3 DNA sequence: TGTGCCAGCAGTGCCCTCGGGGGTTATGGCGAGCAGTACTTC.

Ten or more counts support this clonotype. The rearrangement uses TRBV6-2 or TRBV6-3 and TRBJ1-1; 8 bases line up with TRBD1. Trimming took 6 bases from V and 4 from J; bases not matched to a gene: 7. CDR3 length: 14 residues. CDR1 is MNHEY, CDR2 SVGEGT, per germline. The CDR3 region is CASSLTGVATEAFF. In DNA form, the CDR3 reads TGTGCCAGCAGCCTGACAGGGGTCGCCACTGAAGCTTTCTTT.

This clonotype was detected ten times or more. CDR3 sequence: CASRLQGRSQPQHF. DNA of the CDR3: TGTGCCAGCAGGCTCCAGGGGCGAAGTCAGCCCCAGCATTTT. The rearrangement uses TRBV28 and TRBJ1-5; D possibly corresponds to TRBD1 (6 bases). The CDR3 totals 14 residues. In germline, CDR1 is MDHEN, CDR2 SYDVKM. V lost 6 bases to trimming and J lost 6 bases, with 15 bases between them.

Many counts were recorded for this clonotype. CDR3 DNA sequence: TGTGCCAGCAGTCGCCCCGGACAAGGGGTCAATCAGCCCCAGCATTTT. It yields the protein CASSRPGQGVNQPQHF. This chain joins TRBV6-1 and TRBJ1-5; possible D gene TRBD1, 5 bases. There are 16 residues in the CDR3. Looked up from germline, CDR1 is MNHNS and CDR2 is SASEGT. The germline V and J ends were trimmed by 5 bases and 3 bases, with 17 bases remaining between them.

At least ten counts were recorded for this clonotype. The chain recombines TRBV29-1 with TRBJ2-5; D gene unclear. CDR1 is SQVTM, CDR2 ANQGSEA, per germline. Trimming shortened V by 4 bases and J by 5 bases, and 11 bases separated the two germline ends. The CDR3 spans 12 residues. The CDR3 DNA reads TGCAGCGTTGTGGATAGGTGGGAGACCCAGTACTTC. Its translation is CSVVDRWETQYF. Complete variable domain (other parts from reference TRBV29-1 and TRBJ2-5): SAVISQKPSRDICQRGTSLTIQCQVDSQVTMMFWYRQQPGQSLTLIATANQGSEATYESGFVIDKFPISRPNLTFSTLTVSNMSPEDSSIYLCSVVDRWETQYFGPGTRLLVL.

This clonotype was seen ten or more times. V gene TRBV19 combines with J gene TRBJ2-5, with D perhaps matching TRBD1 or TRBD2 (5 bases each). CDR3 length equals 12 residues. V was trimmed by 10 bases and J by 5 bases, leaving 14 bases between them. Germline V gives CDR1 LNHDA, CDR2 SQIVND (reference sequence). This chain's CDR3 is CATGLGEETQYF. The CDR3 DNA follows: TGTGCCACCGGGCTGGGGGAGGAGACCCAGTACTTC.

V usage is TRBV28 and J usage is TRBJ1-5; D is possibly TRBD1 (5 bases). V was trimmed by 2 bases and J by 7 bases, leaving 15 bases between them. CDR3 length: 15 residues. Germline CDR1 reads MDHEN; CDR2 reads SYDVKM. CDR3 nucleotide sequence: TGTGCCAGCAGTTTAGGCTCGGGGGTATCACAGCCCCAGCATTTT. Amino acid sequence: CASSLGSGVSQPQHF.

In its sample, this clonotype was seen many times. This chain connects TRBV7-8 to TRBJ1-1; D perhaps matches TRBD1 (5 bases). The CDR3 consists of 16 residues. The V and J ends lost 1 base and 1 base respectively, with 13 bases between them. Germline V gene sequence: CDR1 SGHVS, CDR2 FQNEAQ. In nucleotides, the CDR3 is TGTGCCAGCAGCTTAGTGCGGCTCAGGGAGAACACTGAAGCTTTCTTT. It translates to CASSLVRLRENTEAFF. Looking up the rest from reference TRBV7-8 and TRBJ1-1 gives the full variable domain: GAGVSQSPRYKVAKRGQDVALRCDPISGHVSLFWYQQALGQGPEFLTYFQNEAQLDKSGLPSDRFFAERPEGSVSTLKIQRTQQEDSAVYLCASSLVRLRENTEAFFGQGTRLTVV.

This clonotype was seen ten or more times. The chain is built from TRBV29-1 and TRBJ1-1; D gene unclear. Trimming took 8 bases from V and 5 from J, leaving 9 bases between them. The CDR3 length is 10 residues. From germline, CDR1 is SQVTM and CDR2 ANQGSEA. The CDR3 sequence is CSSKETEAFF. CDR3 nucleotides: TGCAGCTCTAAGGAGACTGAAGCTTTCTTT.

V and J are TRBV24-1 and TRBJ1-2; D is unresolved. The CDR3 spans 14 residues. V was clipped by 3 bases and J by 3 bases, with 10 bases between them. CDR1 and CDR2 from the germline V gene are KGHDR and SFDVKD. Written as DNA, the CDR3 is TGTGCCACCAGTGATCAAGGGAGGGACTATGGCTACACCTTC. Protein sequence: CATSDQGRDYGYTF.

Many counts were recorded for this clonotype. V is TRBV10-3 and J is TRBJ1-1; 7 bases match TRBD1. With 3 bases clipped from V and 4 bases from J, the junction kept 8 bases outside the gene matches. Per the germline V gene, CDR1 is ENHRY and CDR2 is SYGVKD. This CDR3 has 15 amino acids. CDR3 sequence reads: CAISEEQGWSTEAFF. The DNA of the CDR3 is TGTGCCATCAGTGAAGAACAGGGGTGGTCCACTGAAGCTTTCTTT.

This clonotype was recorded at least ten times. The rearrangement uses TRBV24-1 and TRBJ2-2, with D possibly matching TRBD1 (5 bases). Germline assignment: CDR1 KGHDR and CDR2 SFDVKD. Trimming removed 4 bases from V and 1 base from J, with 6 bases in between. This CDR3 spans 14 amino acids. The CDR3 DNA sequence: TGTGCCACCAGTGACAGGGAGAACACCGGGGAGCTGTTTTTT. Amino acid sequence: CATSDRENTGELFF.

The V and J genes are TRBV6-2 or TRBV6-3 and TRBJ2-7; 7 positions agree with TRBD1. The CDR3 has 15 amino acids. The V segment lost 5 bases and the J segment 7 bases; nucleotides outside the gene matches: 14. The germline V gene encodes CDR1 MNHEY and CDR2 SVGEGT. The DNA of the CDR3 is TGTGCCAGCAGTCCCGGGACAGATACGTACGCGGAGCAGTACTTC. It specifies CASSPGTDTYAEQYF.

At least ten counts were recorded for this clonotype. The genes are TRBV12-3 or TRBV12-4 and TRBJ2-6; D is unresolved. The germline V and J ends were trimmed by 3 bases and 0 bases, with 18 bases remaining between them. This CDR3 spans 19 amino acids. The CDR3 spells CASSLVGDTSYSGANVLTF. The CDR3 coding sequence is TGTGCCAGCAGTTTGGTGGGCGACACTTCCTACTCTGGGGCCAACGTCCTGACTTTC.

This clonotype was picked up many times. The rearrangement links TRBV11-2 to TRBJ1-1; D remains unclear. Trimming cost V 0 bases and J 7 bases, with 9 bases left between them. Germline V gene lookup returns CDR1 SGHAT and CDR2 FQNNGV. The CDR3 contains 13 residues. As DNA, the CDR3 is TGTGCCAGCAGCTTAGATATCACCAGTGAAGCTTTCTTT. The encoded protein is CASSLDITSEAFF.

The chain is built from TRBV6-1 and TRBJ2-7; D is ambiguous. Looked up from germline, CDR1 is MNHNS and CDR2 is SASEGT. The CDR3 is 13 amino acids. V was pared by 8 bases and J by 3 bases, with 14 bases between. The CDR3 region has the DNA TGTGCCAGCCAAACCCGCGTTCTCTACGAGCAGTACTTC. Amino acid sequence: CASQTRVLYEQYF.

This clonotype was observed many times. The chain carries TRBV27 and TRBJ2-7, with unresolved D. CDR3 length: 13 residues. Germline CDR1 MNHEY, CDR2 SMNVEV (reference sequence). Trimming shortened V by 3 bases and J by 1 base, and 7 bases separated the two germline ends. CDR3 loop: CASSFDESYEQYF. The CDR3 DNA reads TGTGCCAGCAGTTTCGATGAGTCCTACGAGCAGTACTTC.

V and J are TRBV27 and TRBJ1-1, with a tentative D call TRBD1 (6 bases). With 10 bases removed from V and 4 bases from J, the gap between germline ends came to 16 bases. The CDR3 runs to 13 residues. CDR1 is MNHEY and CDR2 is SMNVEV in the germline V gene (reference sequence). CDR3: CATSDSSRTEAFF. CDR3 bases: TGTGCCACCTCGGACAGTTCCCGCACTGAAGCTTTCTTT.

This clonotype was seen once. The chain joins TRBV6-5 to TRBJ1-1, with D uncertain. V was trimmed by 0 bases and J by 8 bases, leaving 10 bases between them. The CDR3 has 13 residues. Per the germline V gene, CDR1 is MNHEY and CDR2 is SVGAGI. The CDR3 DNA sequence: TGTGCCAGCAGTTACTCGATTCTGGGAGAAGCTTTCTTT. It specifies CASSYSILGEAFF.

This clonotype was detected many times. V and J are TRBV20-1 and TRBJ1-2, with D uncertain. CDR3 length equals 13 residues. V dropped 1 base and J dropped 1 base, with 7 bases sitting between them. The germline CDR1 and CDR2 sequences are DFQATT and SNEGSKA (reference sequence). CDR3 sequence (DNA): TGCAGTGCTAGAGTCCGGAATAACTATGGCTACACCTTC. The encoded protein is CSARVRNNYGYTF.

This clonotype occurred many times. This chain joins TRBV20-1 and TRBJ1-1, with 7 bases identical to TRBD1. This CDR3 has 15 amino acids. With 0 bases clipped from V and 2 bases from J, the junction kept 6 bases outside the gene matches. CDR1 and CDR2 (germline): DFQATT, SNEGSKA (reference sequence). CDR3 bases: TGCAGTGCTAGAGACGCGGACAGGTTCAACACTGAAGCTTTCTTT. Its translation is CSARDADRFNTEAFF.

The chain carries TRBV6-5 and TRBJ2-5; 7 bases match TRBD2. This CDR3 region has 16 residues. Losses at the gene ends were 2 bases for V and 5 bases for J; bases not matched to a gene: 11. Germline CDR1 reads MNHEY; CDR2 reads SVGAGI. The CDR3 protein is CASSYGEGRRGETQYF. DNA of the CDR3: TGTGCCAGCAGTTACGGGGAGGGCAGGCGGGGGGAGACCCAGTACTTC.

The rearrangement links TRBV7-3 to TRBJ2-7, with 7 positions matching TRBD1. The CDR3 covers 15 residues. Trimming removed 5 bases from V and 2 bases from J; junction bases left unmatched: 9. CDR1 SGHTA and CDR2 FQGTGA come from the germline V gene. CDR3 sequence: CASSVQQGLAYEQYF. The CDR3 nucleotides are TGTGCCAGCAGCGTACAACAGGGGCTTGCCTACGAGCAGTACTTC.

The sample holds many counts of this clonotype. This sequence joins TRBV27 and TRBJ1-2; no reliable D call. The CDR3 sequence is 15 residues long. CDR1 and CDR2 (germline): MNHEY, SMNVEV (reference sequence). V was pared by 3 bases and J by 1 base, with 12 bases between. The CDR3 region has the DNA TGTGCCAGCAGTTTCCGGAGCGCGGGTAACTATGGCTACACCTTC. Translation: CASSFRSAGNYGYTF.

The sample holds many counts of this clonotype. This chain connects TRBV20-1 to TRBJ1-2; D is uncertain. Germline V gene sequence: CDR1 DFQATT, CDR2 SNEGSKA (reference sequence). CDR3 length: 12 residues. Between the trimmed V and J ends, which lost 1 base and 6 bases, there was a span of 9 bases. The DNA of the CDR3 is TGCAGTGCTAGAGGGCGTGTAGATGGCTACACCTTC. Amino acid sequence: CSARGRVDGYTF.

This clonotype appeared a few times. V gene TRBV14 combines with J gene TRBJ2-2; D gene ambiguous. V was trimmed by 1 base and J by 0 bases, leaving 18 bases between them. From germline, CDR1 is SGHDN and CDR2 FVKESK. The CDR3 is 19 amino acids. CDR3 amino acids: CASSQVRSWHNANTGELFF. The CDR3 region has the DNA TGTGCCAGCAGCCAAGTTCGGTCCTGGCACAATGCGAACACCGGGGAGCTGTTTTTT.

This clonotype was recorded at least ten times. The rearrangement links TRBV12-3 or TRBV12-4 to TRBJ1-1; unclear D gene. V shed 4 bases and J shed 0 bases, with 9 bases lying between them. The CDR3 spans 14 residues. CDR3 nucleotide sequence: TGTGCCAGCAGTTATGACACCCTGAACACTGAAGCTTTCTTT. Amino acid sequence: CASSYDTLNTEAFF.